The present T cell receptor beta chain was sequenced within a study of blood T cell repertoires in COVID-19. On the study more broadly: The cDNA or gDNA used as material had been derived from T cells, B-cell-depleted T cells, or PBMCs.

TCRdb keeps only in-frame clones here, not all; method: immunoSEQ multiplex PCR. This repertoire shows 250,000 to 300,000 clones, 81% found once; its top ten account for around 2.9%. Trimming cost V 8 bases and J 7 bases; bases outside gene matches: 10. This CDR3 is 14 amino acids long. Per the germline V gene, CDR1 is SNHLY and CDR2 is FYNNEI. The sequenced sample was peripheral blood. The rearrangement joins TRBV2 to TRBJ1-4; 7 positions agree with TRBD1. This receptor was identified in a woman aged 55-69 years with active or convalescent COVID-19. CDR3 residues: CASATRQGSEKLFF. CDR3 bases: TGTGCCAGCGCGACACGACAGGGTTCTGAAAAACTGTTTTTT.